Following are 22 T cell receptor beta chains from one sample sequenced in a study of shared clonotypes between healthy human individuals (TCRdb year 2020). Libraries were built with the immunoSEQ multiplex PCR assay. Held by TCRdb, this immuneACCESS table contains in-frame sequences only and omits some clones. Under half of the omission traces to an unresolved V gene where checked; the cause of the rest is unknown. In this sample the table shows about 700,000 clones, 74% of which occur a single time. In total, the top ten clones hold over 1.5% of the sample. The sample consisted of memory CD4+ T cells sorted from blood. Reading the label with the study, this specimen's cell subset or site is: CD45RA-negative fraction. Every receptor here comes from a woman aged 30 to 39 in good health.

This clone has just one count. The chain has TRBV2 and TRBJ2-7, with TRBD2 identical over 11 bases. J was trimmed by 5 bases and V by 6 bases; bases with no gene match: 6. CDR3 length: 14 amino acids. Germline CDR1 and CDR2: SNHLY and FYNNEI. The CDR3: CASSALAGVNEQYF. For the CDR3, the DNA is TGTGCCAGCAGCGCACTAGCGGGAGTTAACGAGCAGTACTTC.

The V and J genes are TRBV12-5 and TRBJ1-1; TRBD1 is a possible D gene (5 bases). Germline V gives CDR1 LGHNT, CDR2 FRNRAP. The CDR3 length is 13 residues. The V and J ends lost 3 bases and 3 bases respectively, with 8 bases between them. Here the CDR3 reads CASGFREDTEAFF. DNA for the CDR3: TGTGCTAGTGGTTTCAGGGAGGACACTGAAGCTTTCTTT.

The J gene is TRBJ2-5, the V gene TRBV7-9; tentatively, D is TRBD1 or TRBD2 (5 bases each). V was trimmed by 5 bases and J by 3 bases, leaving 16 bases between them. There are 15 residues in the CDR3. Germline V lookup: CDR1 SEHNR, CDR2 FQNEAQ (reference sequence). CDR3 DNA: TGTGCCAGCAGCGCACTACCCGGGACGGAAGAGACCCAGTACTTC. Translation: CASSALPGTEETQYF.

This chain connects TRBV6-1 to TRBJ2-7; D remains unclear. CDR3 size: 15 residues. Germline V gives CDR1 MNHNS, CDR2 SASEGT. V was shortened by 0 bases and J by 3 bases, with 12 bases between the two germline ends. The CDR3 sequence: CASSEARLAGYEQYF. The CDR3 bases are TGTGCCAGCAGTGAAGCGAGGCTGGCAGGCTACGAGCAGTACTTC.

This chain links TRBV5-1 with TRBJ2-5; tentative D call: TRBD2 (5 bases). CDR1 and CDR2 from the germline V gene are SGHRS and YFSETQ. The CDR3 runs 14 residues. Trimming cost V 0 bases and J 5 bases, with 11 bases left between them. The CDR3 coding sequence is TGCGCCAGCAGCTTGGATTTTGGAGGCGAGACCCAGTACTTC. It translates to CASSLDFGGETQYF.

This clone was recorded a few times. The chain employs TRBV28 and TRBJ1-3; D gene uncertain. The V gene's germline CDR1 is MDHEN and CDR2 SYDVKM. The length of the CDR3 is 15 residues. Trimming shortened V by 5 bases and J by 0 bases, and 11 bases separated the two germline ends. The CDR3 DNA is TGTGCCAGCAGTACAAAGGGTTTCTCTGGAAACACCATATATTTT. It is translated as CASSTKGFSGNTIYF.

As regards this clone: The same CDR3 also results from other DNA sequences found in this sample. The chain is built from TRBV19 and TRBJ2-7; 8 positions agree with TRBD2. CDR1 LNHDA and CDR2 SQIVND come from the germline V gene (reference sequence). Trimming at V came to 3 bases and at J to 0 bases, leaving 4 bases not matched to a gene. CDR3 length: 15 residues. CDR3 region: CASSILAGSSYEQYF. CDR3 nucleotides: TGTGCCAGTAGTATTTTAGCGGGATCCTCCTACGAGCAGTACTTC.

This clone was found a few times. This sequence joins TRBV11-3 and TRBJ2-7; D is unclear. The CDR3 is made up of 13 amino acids. The germline V and J ends were trimmed by 2 bases and 6 bases, with 11 bases remaining between them. Germline CDR1 is SGHNT and CDR2 is YENEEA. This CDR3 is CASSLHPLGEQYF. CDR3 coding DNA: TGTGCCAGCAGCTTACACCCGTTGGGCGAGCAGTACTTC.

V usage is TRBV4-1 and J usage is TRBJ2-7; 7 positions agree with TRBD1. CDR1 MGHRA and CDR2 YSYEKL come from the germline V gene. After removal of 1 base from V and 5 bases from J, the junction contained 11 bases not matched to a gene. The CDR3 is 16 amino acids. CDR3 bases: TGCGCCAGCAGCCAAGGTCCGGACAGGTTCCGCCACGAGCAGTACTTC. Translating gives CASSQGPDRFRHEQYF.

This clone was detected many times. The V call is TRBV4-1, the J call TRBJ1-2; 7 bases match TRBD1. CDR3 length: 15 amino acids. From germline, CDR1 is MGHRA and CDR2 YSYEKL. Trimming removed 3 bases from V and 2 bases from J; junction bases left unmatched: 6. The CDR3 loop reads CASSQTRGQNYGYTF. The CDR3 bases are TGCGCCAGCAGCCAGACGAGGGGACAGAACTATGGCTACACCTTC.

V usage is TRBV9 and J usage is TRBJ2-3; D is uncertain. Germline loops: CDR1 SGDLS, CDR2 YYNGEE. The CDR3 runs to 14 residues. V lost 6 bases, J lost 7 bases, and 18 bases lay in between. The CDR3 is CASTPDNRVYTQYF. DNA for the CDR3: TGTGCCAGCACTCCTGATAATCGGGTGTATACGCAGTATTTT.

The chain couples TRBV5-8 to TRBJ1-4; TRBD1 aligns across 8 bases. V lost 2 bases and J lost 8; bases outside the gene matches: 2. This CDR3 comprises 13 residues. Germline CDR1 and CDR2: SGHTS and YDEGEE. CDR3 loop: CASSFAGGEKLFF. CDR3 DNA: TGTGCCAGCAGCTTTGCAGGGGGCGAAAAACTGTTTTTT.

This clone was seen a handful of times. The chain uses TRBV9 and TRBJ2-7; possible D gene TRBD2, 5 bases. This CDR3 is 16 amino acids long. Germline assignment: CDR1 SGDLS and CDR2 YYNGEE. Trimming removed 0 bases from V and 0 bases from J, with 13 bases in between. The CDR3 DNA sequence: TGTGCCAGCAGCGTAGGCCCAGCGGATAACTCCTACGAGCAGTACTTC. Translated, it gives CASSVGPADNSYEQYF. Full variable domain (rest looked up from reference TRBV9 and TRBJ2-7): DSGVTQTPKHLITATGQRVTLRCSPRSGDLSVYWYQQSLDQGLQFLIQYYNGEERAKGNILERFSAQQFPDLHSELNLSSLELGDSALYFCASSVGPADNSYEQYFGPGTRLTVT.

The chain couples TRBV19 to TRBJ1-2, with D unresolved. The CDR3 has 13 residues. V lost 3 bases, J lost 8 bases, and 13 bases lay in between. From germline, CDR1 is LNHDA and CDR2 SQIVND (reference sequence). The CDR3 here is CASSIPTAFGYTF. CDR3 nucleotides: TGTGCCAGTAGTATTCCGACTGCTTTCGGCTACACCTTC. The full variable domain, in which reference TRBV19 and TRBJ1-2 provide the parts outside the CDR3, is DGGITQSPKYLFRKEGQNVTLSCEQNLNHDAMYWYRQDPGQGLRLIYYSQIVNDFQKGDIAEGYSVSREKKESFPLTVTSAQKNPTAFYLCASSIPTAFGYTFGSGTRLTVV.

The gene calls are TRBV2 and TRBJ2-5; perhaps TRBD2 as D (5 bases). CDR1 and CDR2 from the germline V gene are SNHLY and FYNNEI. V gave up 2 bases and J gave up 10 bases, with 17 bases separating them. This CDR3 is 14 amino acids long. CDR3 DNA: TGTGCCAGCAGTGAATCAAGCTTTTCCGGGGTCCAGTACTTC. Its translation is CASSESSFSGVQYF.

This chain connects TRBV5-1 to TRBJ2-2; no reliable D call. The germline gives CDR1 SGHRS, CDR2 YFSETQ. Trimming shortened V by 1 base and J by 5 bases, and 15 bases separated the two germline ends. The CDR3 runs 16 residues. CDR3 bases: TGCGCCAGCAGCTTGATGGGAAGATCTACTACCGGGGAGCTGTTTTTT. Translation gives CASSLMGRSTTGELFF.

This chain connects TRBV27 to TRBJ1-5; D remains unclear. The CDR3 runs 14 residues. Germline CDR1 reads MNHEY; CDR2 reads SMNVEV (reference sequence). V was clipped by 6 bases and J by 0 bases, with 9 bases between them. The CDR3 loop is CASRGPYSNQPQHF. CDR3 bases: TGTGCCAGCAGAGGACCTTATAGCAATCAGCCCCAGCATTTT.

The V gene is TRBV27, the J gene TRBJ2-7, with TRBD1 matching 7 bases. CDR3 length: 14 residues. The V and J ends lost 2 bases and 5 bases, in that order; junction bases with no gene match: 6. The V gene's germline CDR1 is MNHEY and CDR2 SMNVEV (reference sequence). The CDR3 DNA sequence: TGTGCCAGCAGTTTAAGAGGGACAGTAAACGAGCAGTACTTC. Its translation is CASSLRGTVNEQYF.

The chain joins TRBV19 to TRBJ1-1, with a weak D call TRBD1 (5 bases). V lost 5 bases, J lost 2 bases, and 12 bases lay in between. The V gene's germline CDR1 is LNHDA and CDR2 SQIVND (reference sequence). CDR3 size: 14 residues. The CDR3 bases are TGTGCCAGTAGTCCTATGCAGGGAAACACTGAAGCTTTCTTT. This translates into CASSPMQGNTEAFF.

The chain has TRBV28 and TRBJ2-5; D is unresolved. The CDR3 is 11 amino acids. Per the germline V gene, CDR1 is MDHEN and CDR2 is SYDVKM. Deletions cut 3 bases from V and 4 bases from J, with 3 bases between. As DNA, the CDR3 is TGTGCCAGCAGTTTGATAGAGACCCAGTACTTC. This codes for CASSLIETQYF.

This clone was detected once. Other DNA sequences in the same sample also yield this CDR3. The rearrangement links TRBV5-4 to TRBJ2-7; 8 positions match TRBD2. Trimming took 1 base from V and 0 from J; bases not matched to a gene: 3. CDR1 and CDR2 (germline): SGHNT, YYREEE (reference sequence). The CDR3 runs 15 residues. In nucleotides, the CDR3 is TGTGCCAGCAGCTTGACTAGCGGAAGCTCCTACGAGCAGTACTTC. Translation: CASSLTSGSSYEQYF.

The rearrangement joins TRBV20-1 to TRBJ1-1, with 7 positions matching TRBD1. Trimming cost V 7 bases and J 6 bases; bases outside gene matches: 5. Germline loops: CDR1 DFQATT, CDR2 SNEGSKA (reference sequence). This CDR3 is 11 amino acids long. DNA of the CDR3: TGCAGTGAACAGGGGATGGCTGAAGCTTTCTTT. Translated, it gives CSEQGMAEAFF.